The next 19 T cell receptor beta chains were all read from a single sample in a study of early T cells in non-severe SARS-CoV-2 infection. TCRdb reanalysed the 5' RACE reads using MiXCR and keeps one entry per CDR3 protein. The sample includes tens of thousands of distinct CDR3 sequences, approximately 9.5% of them seen just once. The sequenced sample was whole blood. These receptors were obtained from an adult who was a healthcare worker with PCR-confirmed SARS-CoV-2 infection or an uninfected control (not recorded which).

This clonotype was picked up many times. The rearrangement links TRBV6-6 to TRBJ2-2, with D perhaps assigned TRBD1 or TRBD2 (5 bases each). The CDR3 spans 16 residues. V was trimmed by 4 bases and J by 4 bases, leaving 16 bases between them. CDR1 MNHNY and CDR2 SVGAGI come from the germline V gene (reference sequence). In DNA, the CDR3 is TGTGCCAGCAGTTTCCCCCAGGGAGTTGGCACCGGGGAGCTGTTTTTT. It specifies CASSFPQGVGTGELFF.

This clonotype was recorded at least ten times. The rearrangement links TRBV4-2 to TRBJ2-3, with D tentatively TRBD1 or TRBD2 (5 bases each). The V end was cut by 4 bases, the J end by 5 bases, with 13 bases between. CDR1 is LGHNA and CDR2 is YNFKEQ in the germline V gene. This CDR3 has 14 amino acids. CDR3 loop: CASSLGPHRDTQYF. The CDR3 DNA reads TGTGCCAGCAGCCTGGGACCTCATAGAGATACGCAGTATTTT.

There are many counts of this clonotype. V gene TRBV15 combines with J gene TRBJ2-2; maybe TRBD1 (5 bases). CDR3 length: 14 residues. Germline V gene lookup returns CDR1 LNHNV and CDR2 YYDKDF (reference sequence). V lost 5 bases to trimming and J lost 7 bases, with 14 bases between them. The chain's CDR3 is CATSGVQEGGELFF. CDR3 DNA: TGTGCCACCAGCGGTGTACAGGAAGGCGGGGAGCTGTTTTTT.

The CDR3 is CASSSGQEDEQYF. Here the CDR3 DNA reads TGTGCCAGCAGTTCGGGACAGGAGGACGAGCAGTACTTC. This chain uses TRBV12-3 or TRBV12-4 with TRBJ2-7; TRBD1 matches at 8 bases. This CDR3 is 13 amino acids long. V lost 4 bases to trimming and J lost 5 bases; unmatched junction nucleotides: 4.

The chain couples TRBV27 to TRBJ2-6, with 7 bases lining up with TRBD1. Germline V gene sequence: CDR1 MNHEY, CDR2 SMNVEV (reference sequence). CDR3 length: 17 amino acids. With V trimmed by 6 bases and J by 0 bases, 8 bases remained unmatched. DNA for the CDR3: TGTGCCAGCAGCGACAGGGCCCCCCACTCTGGGGCCAACGTCCTGACTTTC. Translated: CASSDRAPHSGANVLTF.

The gene calls are TRBV19 and TRBJ2-3; D is perhaps TRBD1 (5 bases). Germline lookup yields CDR1 LNHDA and CDR2 SQIVND (reference sequence). The CDR3 loop spans 13 amino acids. The V end was cut by 7 bases, the J end by 4 bases, with 12 bases between. CDR3 in DNA: TGTGCCAGTAAGCGCAGGGAAGCAGATACGCAGTATTTT. It specifies CASKRREADTQYF. Filled out from reference TRBV19 and TRBJ2-3, the complete variable domain reads DGGITQSPKYLFRKEGQNVTLSCEQNLNHDAMYWYRQDPGQGLRLIYYSQIVNDFQKGDIAEGYSVSREKKESFPLTVTSAQKNPTAFYLCASKRREADTQYFGPGTRLTVL.

This clonotype was counted only a few times. The gene calls are TRBV4-3 and TRBJ2-3; the D gene is possibly TRBD2 (6 bases). CDR1 LGHNA and CDR2 YSLEER come from the germline V gene. This CDR3 is 15 amino acids long. The V gene lost 6 bases and the J gene lost 3 bases, with 16 bases spanning the gap. The CDR3 DNA reads as TGCGCCAGCAGTCAGCAGGGAGGTTGGACAGATACGCAGTATTTT. Its protein product is CASSQQGGWTDTQYF.

This clonotype was seen a few times. The V call is TRBV5-1, the J call TRBJ2-4; 11 positions match TRBD1. V dropped 3 bases and J dropped 7; count of bases not matched to a gene: 9. This CDR3 has 16 residues. Germline CDR1 is SGHRS and CDR2 is YFSETQ. The CDR3 DNA reads as TGCGCCAGCAGCTCCGGGACAGGGGGAGGTGTGAACATTCAGTACTTC. Translating gives CASSSGTGGGVNIQYF.

This clonotype was observed a few times. The V and J genes are TRBV10-2 and TRBJ1-1; no definite D call. CDR1 and CDR2 (germline): WSHSY, SAAADI. V was trimmed by 6 bases and J by 4 bases, leaving 9 bases between them. The CDR3 spans 12 residues. This CDR3 is CASSLDSTEAFF. DNA for the CDR3: TGCGCCAGCAGCCTCGATAGCACTGAAGCTTTCTTT.

This clonotype showed up many times. The chain employs TRBV6-5 and TRBJ2-7; D gene ambiguous. In germline, CDR1 is MNHEY, CDR2 SVGAGI. CDR3 length: 14 residues. Deletions cut 7 bases from V and 3 bases from J, with 16 bases between. The CDR3 nucleotides read TGTGCCAGCACTACGCTGGCAGGCGACTACGAGCAGTACTTC. It specifies CASTTLAGDYEQYF.

J is TRBJ1-4 and V is TRBV28, with D uncertain. In germline, CDR1 is MDHEN, CDR2 SYDVKM. The CDR3 is 15 residues long. V was clipped by 6 bases and J by 5 bases, with 16 bases between them. The DNA of the CDR3 is TGTGCCAGCAGCCCCGTGGGCAGAAGGAATGAAAAACTGTTTTTT. Protein: CASSPVGRRNEKLFF.

This clonotype was seen repeatedly, ten times or more. The chain carries TRBV18 and TRBJ2-7, with D perhaps TRBD2 (6 bases). V was shortened by 1 base and J by 5 bases, with 15 bases between the two germline ends. There are 15 residues in the CDR3. Per the germline V gene, CDR1 is KGHSH and CDR2 is LQKENI. CDR3 DNA: TGTGCCAGCTCACCACAGGCAGGAGGGAATCACGAGCAGTACTTC. Its protein is CASSPQAGGNHEQYF. Variable domain in full (rest from reference TRBV18 and TRBJ2-7): NAGVMQNPRHLVRRRGQEARLRCSPMKGHSHVYWYRQLPEEGLKFMVYLQKENIIDESGMPKERFSAEFPKEGPSILRIQQVVRGDSAAYFCASSPQAGGNHEQYFGPGTRLTVT.

A word on this clonotype: A much larger clone lies a single base off, so this may be a read error. This chain links TRBV19 with TRBJ2-6, with 9 bases matching TRBD1. The CDR3 loop spans 18 amino acids. Germline-derived CDR1 and CDR2 are LNHDA and SQIVND (reference sequence). CDR3: CASSPWTGASSGANILTF. As DNA, the CDR3 is TGTGCCAGTAGTCCGTGGACAGGGGCATCTTCTGGGGCCAACATCCTGACTTTC.

This clonotype was detected once. The chain links TRBV12-3 or TRBV12-4 to TRBJ1-1; 7 nucleotides agree with TRBD1. The ends lost 6 bases at V and 7 bases at J; junction bases unmatched: 5. This CDR3 region has 12 residues. For the CDR3, the DNA is TGTGCCAGCAGCCTCGGGACAGTTGAAGCTTTCTTT. This gives the protein CASSLGTVEAFF.

The chain is built from TRBV7-9 and TRBJ2-1; 11 bases fit TRBD2. This CDR3 spans 15 amino acids. Germline V gives CDR1 SEHNR, CDR2 FQNEAQ (reference sequence). The ends lost 5 bases at V and 4 bases at J; junction bases unmatched: 4. The CDR3 protein is CASSDRLAGYNEQFF. For the CDR3, the DNA is TGTGCCAGCAGCGACAGACTAGCGGGGTACAATGAGCAGTTCTTC.

This clonotype appeared many times. This chain joins TRBV6-1 and TRBJ2-7; 11 bases map to TRBD2. Germline V gene lookup returns CDR1 MNHNS and CDR2 SASEGT. Trimming took 6 bases from V and 5 from J; bases not matched to a gene: 6. CDR3 size: 14 residues. The CDR3 here is CASRSSGRFHEQYF. The CDR3 DNA reads as TGTGCCAGCAGATCTAGCGGGAGGTTTCACGAGCAGTACTTC.

The rearrangement joins TRBV18 to TRBJ2-7, with a possible D match to TRBD1 (6 bases). Per germline, CDR1 KGHSH and CDR2 LQKENI. The CDR3 contains 14 residues. The V and J ends lost 6 bases and 6 bases respectively, with 18 bases between them. CDR3 sequence reads: CASSPTGQRAEQYF. CDR3 in DNA: TGTGCCAGCTCGCCTACCGGACAGAGGGCCGAGCAGTACTTC.

The rearrangement uses TRBV7-9 and TRBJ1-2, with D hard to call. CDR1 and CDR2 from the germline V gene are SEHNR and FQNEAQ (reference sequence). V was trimmed by 2 bases and J by 3 bases, leaving 7 bases between them. The CDR3 consists of 13 residues. CDR3 residues: CASSLYRDYGYTF. The CDR3, as DNA: TGTGCCAGCAGCTTATACAGAGACTATGGCTACACCTTC.

This clonotype was counted between two and nine times. V and J are TRBV10-2 and TRBJ1-2; TRBD1 matches 8 bases. Germline-derived CDR1 and CDR2 are WSHSY and SAAADI. V trimming: 7 bases; J trimming: 8 bases; junction bases outside the gene matches: 9. This CDR3 region has 13 residues. This CDR3 reads CASMPGQEEGYTF. In DNA, the CDR3 is TGCGCCAGCATGCCGGGACAGGAGGAAGGCTACACCTTC.